This T cell receptor beta chain was sequenced during a study of cytomegalovirus exposure and HLA in healthy donors (dated by TCRdb to about 2017). Regarding the complete study: In an earlier analysis of roughly 500 of the donors, under 300 Gb of sequence data and roughly 100 million unique TCR beta sequences from roughly 190 million T cells were reported. In a later genetic analysis, genome-wide SNP genotypes for 398 of the 666 donors were used, and that subset was treated as a discovery cohort. Of the roughly 400 genotyped donors, roughly 80% were placed in the genetic ancestry cluster associated with self-reported Caucasian donors. The study aimed to test whether cataloging public T cell receptors could reveal signatures of past pathogen exposure. A handful of DR-DQ haplotypes were treated as single units for association and clustering because of strong linkage in the cohort. To predict cytomegalovirus infection status, the study combined high-throughput TCR immunosequencing, statistical association of individual TCRs with disease status, and machine learning. Across about 370 genotyped donors of the cohort, an average of approximately 220,000 unique TCR beta nucleotide sequences per donor were sequenced, and approximately 17% of those sequences were non-productive. Along with the roughly 610-subject first cohort, a separate validation cohort of over 90 different subjects was used. Alongside the repertoire data, information on donor age, sex, ethnicity and CMV serostatus was compiled. In a later analysis, previously published TCR beta repertoires from more than 500 donors were re-analyzed and high-resolution HLA genotyping was added so that TCR occurrence patterns could be studied. HLA typing included class I and class II loci at four-digit resolution. Rather than using new phenotypic data, the later analysis identified candidate immune exposures from TCR beta sequences and from how often those sequences occurred across donors. Typing coverage varied by locus: roughly 620-640 donors for A, B, C, DRB1 and DQB1; around 560 for DQA1; over 600 for DPA1; 400 to 480 for DPB1. In an earlier analysis of 587 of the donors, high-throughput TCR beta sequencing was used to judge whether each TCR beta V gene segment behaved as functional or pseudogenic. The T cell repertoires of some 700 subjects were profiled by immunosequencing and related to cytomegalovirus serostatus. Every discovery cohort repertoire had been produced on one sequencing platform. About 300 gigabases of sequencing data and tens of millions of unique TCR sequences made up an early release that covered over 550 HLA-typed donors. Findings and caveats that apply to the study as a whole: A later analysis found that most CMV-associated TCR beta chains appeared HLA-restricted, with HLA associations seemingly driven largely by CMV exposure. Across donors, most TCR sequences were observed very rarely, whereas some public TCRs were present in many individuals. A further reported finding was that TCR beta sequences accurately predicted the HLA-A and HLA-B alleles for most subjects in the first cohort. In a later analysis, TCR association rates were found to vary across HLA loci, with the most associated TCRs seen for DRB1 alleles and the fewest for HLA-C alleles. Compared with the roughly 700-donor mean, donors in an Asian-associated ancestry cluster had fewer N-insertions in productive TCRs, according to a later genetic analysis. Strong co-occurrence of HLA alleles, especially DR and DQ, made assigning TCR associations to individual alleles difficult. Because HLA typing was unavailable for some donors at each locus, only the typed subset was used in association tests. According to a later analysis, parvovirus B19, influenza, CMV and Epstein-Barr virus appeared linked to several top co-occurrence clusters. The earlier analysis of some 540 of the donors excluded roughly 17 rarely observed V segments, including chromosome 9 orphons, because counts were too low. Linkage disequilibrium might explain the correlated functional status among segregating V segments, but an unknown experimental factor could not be ruled out. In a later analysis, HLA-associated TCR beta chains showed more clonal expansion and lower generation probabilities than non-associated chains that were equally common. A later analysis associated some 17,000 TCR beta sequences with specific HLA alleles at a false discovery rate of 0.05. The only immune exposure information available for the cohort was CMV serostatus. Because the 87-base-pair reads could not distinguish some IMGT-functional V segments, including TRBV6-2 and TRBV6-3, those segments were excluded. The classifier was reported to diagnose cytomegalovirus status with high specificity and sensitivity in both the original cohort and the validation cohort. In the study, around 160 TCR beta chains were listed as associated with cytomegalovirus. In vitro tests confirmed that three of the cytomegalovirus-associated TCR beta chains recognize cytomegalovirus antigens. The cohort was sequenced for TCR beta chains only, and without alpha or paired-chain data the features that could be detected were limited. It was suggested by the authors that the approach could potentially be generalized to other disease states and immunological phenotypes. Presence/absence analyses assumed roughly uniform sequencing depth across donors, an assumption that may not hold. In a later genetic analysis, a missense DCLRE1C variant was associated with V-gene and J-gene trimming of TCR beta chains, and the association was replicated in an independent cohort. In an earlier analysis of some 500 of the donors, most TCR beta V segments appeared in productive rearrangements about 90% or about 30% of the time, broadly matching IMGT annotations. The sequencing pipeline was judged likely to have produced a cluster of highly shared sequence variants as a technical artifact.

The cohort consisted of hundreds of healthy bone marrow donors. At the time of sampling, all cohort members were nominally healthy, though unrecorded immune exposures were likely present. The donor tested CMV seropositive and was one of the 289 seropositive cohort members. Every donor gave a peripheral blood sample, and the peripheral blood mononuclear cells from that sample were used for TCR beta sequencing. The Qiagen DNeasy Blood Extraction Kit was used to extract genomic DNA from the blood cell samples. For CDR1 and CDR2, the germline V gene lists MDHEN and SYDVKM. Relative to germline, V is missing 5 bases and J is missing 1 base, with 3 bases of the junction outside any gene match. The CDR3 runs 14 amino acids, cysteine and phenylalanine included. The retained sequence is limited to the CDR3, 42 bases, with the frame set at the first base. This clone has only one observation. Its antigen target is currently unknown. Within one base of it there is no much larger clone, and no base qualities were kept.

Libraries were built with the immunoSEQ multiplex PCR assay. For the multiplex PCR, a mixture combining 60 forward primers for TCR Vbeta segments and 13 reverse primers for TCR Jbeta segments was used. A multiplex PCR assay on genomic DNA amplified the CDR3 region of rearranged TCR beta genes. The amplified TCR beta libraries were sequenced on the Illumina HiSeq System as 87-base-pair reads. In the original analysis: A later analysis counted about 82 million unique TCR beta chains across the 500 to 850 repertoires, and some 11 million of these chains were shared by at least two donors. To remove PCR and sequencing errors, raw reads were error-corrected and collapsed into unique sequences using a nearest-neighbor algorithm that merged closely related sequences. V, D and J gene segments were assigned by aligning CDR3 sequences to IMGT reference sequences. For a sequence to be retained, a match of at least six nucleotides was required to both a V gene segment and a J gene segment. A rearrangement was called productive if the CDR3 had no stop codons and remained in frame with V and J, and every other rearrangement was called non-productive. CDR3 was defined according to IMGT convention as the region running from the second conserved V-encoded cysteine to the conserved J-encoded phenylalanine. Sequences without an unambiguous match to a single V gene segment were excluded from the earlier analysis of about 600 of the donors. An earlier analysis of a few hundred of the donors called V segments functional above 56.7% productive rearrangements and segregating when the between-donor standard deviation exceeded 5%. A statistical classification framework was built to diagnose cytomegalovirus status from the catalog of TCR beta chain sequences. A later analysis assigned V and J genes by comparing TCR nucleotide sequences with IMGT/GENE-DB human TR gene sequences. Using the TCRdist pipeline, a later analysis assigned CDR3 sequences along with most-parsimonious VDJ recombination scenarios. A later analysis defined each TCR beta chain by its CDR3 amino acid sequence plus V-gene family, and excluded reads lacking a unique V-gene family. As a way to deal with suspected cross-contamination and a sequencing artifact, a later analysis dropped more than 500 nucleotide sequences that were highly shared and had low generation probability. A later analysis calculated a clonal expansion index for each public chain from normalized within-repertoire ranks of inferred template counts. In a later analysis, generation probabilities were computed with a VDJ recombination model fitted to out-of-frame rearrangements, and the resulting probabilities were checked against IGoR. In a later analysis, hypergeometric tests were used to score TCR-TCR, TCR-HLA and TCR-CMV co-occurrence, with a repertoire-size bias correction applied to TCR pairs. In a later analysis, false discovery rates were estimated by permuting HLA or CMV assignments 20 times. A later analysis grouped co-occurring TCRs with DBSCAN, adding TCRdist sequence similarity when clustering within HLA-allele-positive subsets. For co-occurrence clustering, repertoires with fewer than 30,000 or more than 120,000 public chains were excluded, along with roughly five repertoires with anomalous nucleotide sharing. TCRdb retrieved this table from immuneACCESS and kept in-frame rearrangements only. Not all clones are present; in checked studies, unresolved V genes account for under half, and no reason is known for the remainder. That table gives V, J and clone size, and the DNA gave D and trimming. The sample table contains tens of thousands of clones; only one count was recorded for around 82% of them. The top ten clonotypes cover about 10% of the sample.

The sample was PBMCs. This clonotype was sampled from a woman between 18 and 29 years old in good health and CMV-seropositive. In this chain, TRBV28 is recombined with TRBJ2-7; the junction holds 9 bases that match TRBD2. The DNA sequence is as follows: TGTGCCAGCAGTCGGACTAGCGCTTCCTACGAGCAGTACTTC. The resulting protein is CASSRTSASYEQYF.